This TCR beta chain was identified during a study of molecular identifiers for immune sequencing clone quantification. Overall study: Within a replicate experiment, RNA obtained from either about 20,000 or 100,000 naive CD8 cells was divided into five aliquots, and four of those aliquots were then sequenced.

This clonotype has a count of ten or more. Preparation of naive CD8 libraries involved roughly 20,000 to 1,100,000 sorted cells and 10%, 30% or 50% RNA. With listed TCR primers and previously described methods, bulk TCR libraries were prepared. TCRdb recomputed calls from the PCR reads with MiXCR, one row per CDR3 protein. Of about 63,000 distinct CDR3 sequences listed, over 15% are singletons. This TCR derives from a human donor in good health. Some libraries in this study had Jurkat cell RNA spiked in. The sample was naive CD8+ T cells from blood, with Jurkat cell RNA spiked in. Subset specified: FACS-sorted CD8+CD4-CCR7+CD45RA+ naive T cells.

CDR3 bases: TGTGCCAGCAGTTTGGTTCAGCCGGAAAGCACAGATACGCAGTATTTT. Translated, it gives CASSLVQPESTDTQYF. V and J are TRBV27 and TRBJ2-3; D gene uncertain. Germline CDR1 is MNHEY and CDR2 is SMNVEV (reference sequence). CDR3 length equals 16 residues. The V end was cut by 3 bases, the J end by 0 bases, with 13 bases between.